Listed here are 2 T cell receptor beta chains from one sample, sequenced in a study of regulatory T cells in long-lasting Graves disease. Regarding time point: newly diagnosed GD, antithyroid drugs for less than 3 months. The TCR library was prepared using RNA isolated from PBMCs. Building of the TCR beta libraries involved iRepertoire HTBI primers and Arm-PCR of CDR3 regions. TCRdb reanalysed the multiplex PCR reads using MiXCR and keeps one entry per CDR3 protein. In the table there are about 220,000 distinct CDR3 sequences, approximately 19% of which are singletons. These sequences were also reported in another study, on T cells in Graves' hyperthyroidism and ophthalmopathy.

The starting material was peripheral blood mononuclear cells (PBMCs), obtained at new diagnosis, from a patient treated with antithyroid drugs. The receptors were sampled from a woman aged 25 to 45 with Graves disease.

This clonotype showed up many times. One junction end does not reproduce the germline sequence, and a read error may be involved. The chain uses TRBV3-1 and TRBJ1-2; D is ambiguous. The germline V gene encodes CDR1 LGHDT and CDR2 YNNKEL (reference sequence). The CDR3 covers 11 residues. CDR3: CASNQGSGYTF. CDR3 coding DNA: TGTGCCAGCAACCAAGGCAGTGGCTACACCTTC.

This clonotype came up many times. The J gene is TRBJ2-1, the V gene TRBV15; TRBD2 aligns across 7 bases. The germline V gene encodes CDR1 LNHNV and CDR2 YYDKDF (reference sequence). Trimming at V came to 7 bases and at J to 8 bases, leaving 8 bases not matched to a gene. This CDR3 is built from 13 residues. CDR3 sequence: CATTAAGRDEQFF. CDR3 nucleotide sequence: TGTGCCACCACGGCAGCGGGGCGCGATGAGCAGTTCTTC.